These 19 T cell receptor beta chains were sequenced from one sample in a study of control samples from healthy donors and cancer patients. Data came from immunoSEQ multiplex PCR; TCRdb stores just in-frame clones and leaves some out. The sample has 95,000 to 100,000 clones, approximately 78% seen once; the top ten hold more than 1.5%. Sequencing was performed on blood. Source of these receptors: a man in his sixties in good health.

The genes are TRBV2 and TRBJ1-2; D ambiguous. Germline-derived CDR1 and CDR2 are SNHLY and FYNNEI. V was trimmed by 8 bases and J by 4 bases, leaving 8 bases between them. CDR3 length: 11 amino acids. The CDR3 nucleotides read TGTGCCAGCGGGCAGCGCTATGGCTACACCTTC. Translation: CASGQRYGYTF.

This chain links TRBV19 with TRBJ2-7; TRBD2 aligns across 10 bases. The germline gives CDR1 LNHDA, CDR2 SQIVND (reference sequence). The CDR3 runs 15 residues. V was pared by 9 bases and J by 4 bases, with 12 bases of the junction left unmatched. CDR3 sequence: CASAVAGGRAYEQYF. DNA of the CDR3: TGTGCCAGCGCTGTAGCGGGAGGAAGAGCGTACGAGCAGTACTTC.

The chain has TRBV28 and TRBJ2-3; 15 bases fit TRBD2. The germline CDR1 and CDR2 sequences are MDHEN and SYDVKM. After removal of 4 bases from V and 5 bases from J, the junction contained 4 bases not matched to a gene. The CDR3 spans 16 residues. In nucleotides, the CDR3 is TGTGCCAGCAGTTCGGGACTAGCGGGAGGAGGAGATACGCAGTATTTT. The encoded protein is CASSSGLAGGGDTQYF. Drawing the rest from reference TRBV28 and TRBJ2-3, the complete variable domain is DVKVTQSSRYLVKRTGEKVFLECVQDMDHENMFWYRQDPGLGLRLIYFSYDVKMKEKGDIPEGYSVSREKKERFSLILESASTNQTSMYLCASSSGLAGGGDTQYFGPGTRLTVL.

The chain uses TRBV20-1 and TRBJ1-3; tentative D call: TRBD1 (6 bases). The germline CDR1 and CDR2 sequences are DFQATT and SNEGSKA (reference sequence). The CDR3 is made up of 11 amino acids. V shed 5 bases and J shed 4 bases, with 6 bases lying between them. The CDR3 DNA follows: TGCAGTGCTGGACAGGGAAACACCATATATTTT. Its translation is CSAGQGNTIYF.

V and J are TRBV6-5 and TRBJ2-3; D may be TRBD2 (5 bases). V lost 9 bases to trimming and J lost 2 bases, with 15 bases between them. Germline CDR1 reads MNHEY; CDR2 reads SVGAGI. The CDR3 has 14 residues. CDR3 sequence: CASHRGSLTDTQYF. The CDR3 DNA follows: TGTGCCAGTCATCGAGGGAGCCTCACAGATACGCAGTATTTT.

The sample holds a few counts of this clone. The rearrangement uses TRBV7-3 and TRBJ2-2; D uncertain. This CDR3 comprises 14 residues. The germline V gene encodes CDR1 SGHTA and CDR2 FQGTGA. V lost 0 bases and J 0 bases, leaving 2 bases between the germline ends. The DNA for the CDR3 is TGTGCCAGCAGCTTAACACCGAACACCGGGGAGCTGTTTTTT. This codes for CASSLTPNTGELFF. The variable domain in full, with the rest retrieved from reference TRBV7-3 and TRBJ2-2, is GAGVSQTPSNKVTEKGKYVELRCDPISGHTALYWYRQSLGQGPEFLIYFQGTGAADDSGLPNDRFFAVRPEGSVSTLKIQRTERGDSAVYLCASSLTPNTGELFFGEGSRLTVL.

The V gene is TRBV3-1 (or the pseudogene TRBV3-2), the J gene TRBJ1-2; the match to TRBD1 covers 12 bases. Trimming cost V 7 bases and J 7 bases; bases outside gene matches: 7. Germline V gives CDR1 LGHDT, CDR2 YNNKEL (reference sequence). The CDR3 is made up of 14 amino acids. CDR3 amino acids: CASNPGTGGAGYTF. The CDR3 DNA reads TGTGCCAGCAACCCAGGGACAGGGGGCGCTGGCTACACCTTC.

V is TRBV7-9 and J is TRBJ2-3; D might be TRBD2 (6 bases). The germline V gene has CDR1 SEHNR and CDR2 FQNEAQ (reference sequence). The CDR3 runs to 12 residues. V lost 5 bases to trimming and J lost 6 bases, with 9 bases between them. CDR3 bases: TGTGCCAGCAGCGATCTAGCGGATACGCAGTATTTT. It yields the protein CASSDLADTQYF.

The CDR3 nucleotides read TGTGCCAGCAGTTTATCGGGGCAGGATACGCAGTATTTT. This sequence encodes CASSLSGQDTQYF. This sequence joins TRBV28 and TRBJ2-3; D may be TRBD1 or TRBD2 (5 bases each). V was trimmed by 1 base and J by 6 bases, leaving 8 bases between them. The CDR3 runs 13 residues. Germline CDR1 reads MDHEN; CDR2 reads SYDVKM.

This sequence joins TRBV6-4 and TRBJ2-3; D might be TRBD2 (6 bases). The germline CDR1 and CDR2 sequences are MRHNA and SNTAGT. The CDR3 loop spans 15 amino acids. Trimming took 0 bases from V and 4 from J, leaving 11 bases between them. This chain's CDR3 is CASSDSPGSADTQYF. CDR3 in DNA: TGTGCCAGCAGTGACTCTCCCGGGAGCGCAGATACGCAGTATTTT.

This chain joins TRBV29-1 and TRBJ2-7; no clear D. There are 14 residues in the CDR3. The germline CDR1 and CDR2 sequences are SQVTM and ANQGSEA. Trimming left V 1 base short and J 0 bases short, with 10 bases between. The CDR3 DNA reads as TGCAGCGTTGAAGGGCCCTCAAGCTCCTACGAGCAGTACTTC. Its translation: CSVEGPSSSYEQYF.

The rearrangement uses TRBV3-1 (or the pseudogene TRBV3-2) and TRBJ2-5; no clear D gene. CDR3 length equals 13 residues. CDR1 is LGHDT and CDR2 is YNNKEL in the germline V gene (reference sequence). V gave up 1 base and J gave up 4 bases, with 7 bases separating them. For the CDR3, the DNA is TGTGCCAGCAGCCAAGTCCCTTCAGAGACCCAGTACTTC. Translated: CASSQVPSETQYF.

This chain uses TRBV5-1 with TRBJ2-3; a possible D gene is TRBD2 (6 bases). V lost 1 base to trimming and J lost 4 bases, with 13 bases between them. The germline V gene has CDR1 SGHRS and CDR2 YFSETQ. This CDR3 comprises 15 residues. The CDR3 loop is CASSLLVGEADTQYF. For the CDR3, the DNA is TGCGCCAGCAGCTTGTTGGTGGGGGAGGCAGATACGCAGTATTTT.

The V call is TRBV6-5, the J call TRBJ1-3; D may be TRBD1 (6 bases). Germline CDR1 and CDR2: MNHEY and SVGAGI. The CDR3 has 15 amino acids. The ends were cut back, 6 bases at V and 0 bases at J, with 12 bases in the middle. The CDR3, as DNA: TGTGCCAGCAGCACACAGGGAAGCTCTGGAAACACCATATATTTT. Translating it yields CASSTQGSSGNTIYF.

This rearrangement joins TRBV11-2 to TRBJ2-7; 10 bases line up with TRBD1. CDR3 length: 14 residues. The germline V gene encodes CDR1 SGHAT and CDR2 FQNNGV. Trimming at V came to 4 bases and at J to 6 bases, leaving 6 bases not matched to a gene. The CDR3 is CASSSGTGDREQYF. For the CDR3, the DNA is TGTGCCAGCAGCTCCGGGACAGGGGATCGCGAGCAGTACTTC. Based on the CDR3 plus reference TRBV11-2 and TRBJ2-7, the full variable domain is EAGVAQSPRYKIIEKRQSVAFWCNPISGHATLYWYQQILGQGPKLLIQFQNNGVVDDSQLPKDRFSAERLKGVDSTLKIQPAKLEDSAVYLCASSSGTGDREQYFGPGTRLTVT.

This clone has just one count. The rearrangement links TRBV19 to TRBJ2-7; no reliable D call. Germline lookup yields CDR1 LNHDA and CDR2 SQIVND (reference sequence). The V gene lost 6 bases and the J gene lost 5 bases, with 17 bases spanning the gap. The CDR3 is 14 amino acids. In DNA, the CDR3 is TGTGCCAGTAGGGCAGACACGTCTAGGAACGAGCAGTACTTC. Protein sequence: CASRADTSRNEQYF.

The chain joins TRBV30 to TRBJ2-7, with D hard to call. The V gene lost 1 base and the J gene lost 5 bases, with 15 bases spanning the gap. The CDR3 is 14 amino acids. Germline V lookup: CDR1 GTSNPN, CDR2 SVGIG (reference sequence). The CDR3 protein is CAWSEDLGRDEQYF. The CDR3, as DNA: TGTGCCTGGAGTGAGGATCTGGGTCGCGACGAGCAGTACTTC.

This clone was seen only a few times. This CDR3 is CASSPLGPGETQYF. The DNA of the CDR3 is TGTGCCAGCAGCCCCCTGGGTCCCGGGGAGACCCAGTACTTC. The V gene is TRBV7-3, the J gene TRBJ2-5; D not certain. The CDR3 contains 14 residues. Germline values: CDR1 SGHTA, CDR2 FQGTGA. Between the trimmed V and J ends, which lost 5 bases and 5 bases, there was a span of 15 bases. The entire variable domain, with the rest obtained from reference TRBV7-3 and TRBJ2-5, is as follows: GAGVSQTPSNKVTEKGKYVELRCDPISGHTALYWYRQSLGQGPEFLIYFQGTGAADDSGLPNDRFFAVRPEGSVSTLKIQRTERGDSAVYLCASSPLGPGETQYFGPGTRLLVL.

The V gene is TRBV3-1 (or the pseudogene TRBV3-2), the J gene TRBJ2-5; TRBD2 aligns across 9 bases. Unmatched junction bases numbered 5, after V lost 2 bases and J lost 4 bases. This CDR3 has 15 amino acids. Germline CDR1 reads LGHDT; CDR2 reads YNNKEL (reference sequence). The CDR3 DNA reads as TGTGCCAGCAGCCAACCCGCGGGGGGGGTAGAGACCCAGTACTTC. As protein: CASSQPAGGVETQYF.